This T cell receptor beta chain originates from a study of blood T cell repertoires in COVID-19. Overall study context: The study drew acute and convalescent COVID-19 samples from the United States, Italy and Spain. Nucleic acid was either cDNA or gDNA, and it came from T cells, B-cell-depleted T cells, or PBMCs.

Original analysis: Reference gene primer amplification in the assay estimated nucleated cell counts. Using immunoSEQ multiplex PCR, the repertoire was profiled, and TCRdb retains in-frame clones only, with some absent. V and J calls and clone size come straight from that table; D and trimming were deduced from the DNA. The table lists more than 250,000 clones, around four fifths of them singletons. The V and J ends lost 0 bases and 1 base respectively, with 11 bases between them. The CDR3 spans 16 residues. Germline V gene data show CDR1 as SGHRS and CDR2 as YFSETQ. This TCR derives from a woman between 45 and 60 years old with acute or convalescent COVID-19. This chain joins TRBV5-1 and TRBJ2-1; D is uncertain. The sequenced sample was peripheral blood. The CDR3 loop reads CASSLEAAASYNEQFF. The CDR3 DNA follows: TGCGCCAGCAGCTTGGAAGCCGCTGCTTCCTACAATGAGCAGTTCTTC.